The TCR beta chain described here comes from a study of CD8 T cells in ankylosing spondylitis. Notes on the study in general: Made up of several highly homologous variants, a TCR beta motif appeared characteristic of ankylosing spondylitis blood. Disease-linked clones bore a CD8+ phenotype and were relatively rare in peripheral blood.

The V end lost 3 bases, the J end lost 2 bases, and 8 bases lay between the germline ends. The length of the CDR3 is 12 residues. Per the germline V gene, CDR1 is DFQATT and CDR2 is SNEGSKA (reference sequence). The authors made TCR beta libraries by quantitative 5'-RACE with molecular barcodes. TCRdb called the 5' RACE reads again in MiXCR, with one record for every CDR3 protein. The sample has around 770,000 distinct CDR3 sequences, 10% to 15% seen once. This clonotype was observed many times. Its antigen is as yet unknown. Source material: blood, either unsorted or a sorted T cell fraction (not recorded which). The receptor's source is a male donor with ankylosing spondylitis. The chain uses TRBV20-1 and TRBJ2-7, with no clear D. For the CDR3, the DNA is TGCAGTGCTAGGCAAGATGCCTACGAGCAGTACTTC. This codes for CSARQDAYEQYF.